The 8 T cell receptor beta chains listed next were all sequenced from one sample in a study of breast tumors, draining lymph nodes, adjacent tissues (dated by TCRdb to the mid-2010s). Receptors were amplified or captured by multiplex PCR. The sequencer was an Illumina HiSeq 2000. TCRdb passed the public sequencing reads through fastp at Q25 and MiXCR, retaining productive beta sequences. Rows with a matching CDR3 protein are joined into one entry that keeps the most common DNA and genes. The sample records 7,500 or so distinct CDR3 sequences, around three quarters of which are singletons. The ten largest account for roughly two fifths of the sample. What was sequenced was tumor-adjacent breast tissue. These receptors were obtained from a female donor with breast cancer. Some clones in this sample may be carry-over from other donors' samples.

The CDR3: CASSQEGQGAETQYF. In nucleotides, the CDR3 is TGTGCCAGCAGCCAAGAGGGGCAGGGGGCGGAGACCCAGTACTTC. The rearrangement joins TRBV4-2 to TRBJ2-5; 8 nucleotides agree with TRBD1. Germline CDR1 and CDR2: LGHNA and YNFKEQ. Germline trimming cut 0 bases from V and 5 bases from J; bases unmatched to any gene: 5. The CDR3 sequence is 15 residues long.

The chain has TRBV2 and TRBJ1-2; D is unresolved. The germline CDR1 and CDR2 sequences are SNHLY and FYNNEI. The CDR3 totals 14 residues. V shed 5 bases and J shed 4 bases, with 14 bases lying between them. The CDR3 is CASSPDGAFYGYTF. The CDR3 coding sequence is TGTGCCAGCAGTCCGGACGGAGCATTCTATGGCTACACCTTC.

V and J are TRBV12-3 or TRBV12-4 and TRBJ2-5; 8 nucleotides agree with TRBD1. The trim removed 6 bases at V and 5 bases at J, leaving 2 bases unmatched. This CDR3 region has 12 residues. CDR3 bases: TGTGCCAGCAGAAACAGGGGGGAGACCCAGTACTTC. Amino acid sequence: CASRNRGETQYF.

The genes are TRBV15 and TRBJ2-2; D may correspond to TRBD1 or TRBD2 (5 bases each). V lost 0 bases to trimming and J lost 4 bases, with 9 bases between them. This CDR3 is built from 15 residues. The germline V gene has CDR1 LNHNV and CDR2 YYDKDF (reference sequence). CDR3 amino acids: CATSREGESTGELFF. The CDR3 DNA is TGTGCCACCAGCAGAGAAGGGGAGTCCACCGGGGAGCTGTTTTTT.

The genes are TRBV7-9 and TRBJ1-4; no reliable D call. Between the trimmed V and J ends, which lost 1 base and 0 bases, there was a span of 6 bases. Germline V lookup: CDR1 SEHNR, CDR2 FQNEAQ (reference sequence). This CDR3 has 15 amino acids. The CDR3 region has the DNA TGTGCCAGCAGCTTAGAAGTTGCAACTAATGAAAAACTGTTTTTT. This translates into CASSLEVATNEKLFF.

This clonotype ranks as medium-sized. The junction shows a germline mismatch at one end, possibly a read error. The chain links TRBV20-1 to TRBJ2-7, with 8 positions matching TRBD1. Looked up from germline, CDR1 is DFQATT and CDR2 is SNEGSKA (reference sequence). The CDR3 has 12 amino acids. The CDR3 sequence is CSGYLNPGQVLF. The CDR3 DNA is TGCAGTGGCTACCTGAATCCGGGACAGGTATTATTC.

J is TRBJ2-1 and V is TRBV7-6; 9 positions agree with TRBD2. The CDR3 totals 15 residues. V lost 5 bases and J lost 15; bases outside the gene matches: 17. The germline V gene has CDR1 SGHVS and CDR2 FNYEAQ. DNA for the CDR3: TGTGCCAGCAGCATACCCCAGATACTAGCGGGTGGGACGTTCTTC. It codes for CASSIPQILAGGTFF.

This clonotype came up once. The CDR3 DNA reads TGTGCCAGCAGGGCAGGACTAGCGGGTGCCGCCTACGAGCAGTACTTC. It specifies CASRAGLAGAAYEQYF. V gene TRBV2 combines with J gene TRBJ2-7; 11 bases are shared with TRBD2. The CDR3 is made up of 16 amino acids. J was trimmed by 2 bases and V by 6 bases; bases with no gene match: 9. CDR1 and CDR2 from the germline V gene are SNHLY and FYNNEI.